This T cell receptor (beta chain) was recovered during a study of T-cell memory formation after mild COVID-19. The CDR3 sequence is 15 residues long. Germline CDR1 MNHEY, CDR2 SMNVEV (reference sequence). With 0 bases clipped from V and 6 bases from J, the junction kept 4 bases outside the gene matches. One entry per CDR3 protein, called by TCRdb with MiXCR from the 5' RACE reads. Of some 180,000 distinct CDR3 sequences in the sample, 10% to 15% are singletons; the top ten hold approximately 3.3%. Sequencing was performed on PBMCs or a T cell subset sorted from them (not recorded which). The sequence was obtained from a man aged 18 to 29 who had mild COVID-19 (a few samples of this study predate the infection). Cell type and time point are not known. The rearrangement links TRBV27 to TRBJ2-2, with 7 bases fitting TRBD1. CDR3 nucleotides: TGTGCCAGCAGTTTATCGAACACAGGGGCCGGGGAGCTGTTTTTT. Its protein product is CASSLSNTGAGELFF.